This T cell receptor (beta chain) is from a study of T cells in localized non-small cell lung cancer. Study-wide results and limits: Median roughly 57 top-100 tumor clones were shared with paired adjacent lung.

Per the germline V gene, CDR1 is MDHEN and CDR2 is SYDVKM. The CDR3 sequence is 14 residues long. With V trimmed by 9 bases and J by 4 bases, 7 bases remained unmatched. About this clone itself: The antigen remains unidentified.

The assay was immunoSEQ multiplex PCR, and TCRdb's table has in-frame clones only and misses some. The table has 1,500 to 2,000 clones, approximately 26% seen once. The gene calls are TRBV28 and TRBJ2-3; TRBD2 aligns across 10 bases. Sample: lung tumor tissue, taken before any cancer treatment. This clonotype was obtained from a woman aged 40-69 years with stage II lung adenocarcinoma. Written as DNA, the CDR3 is TGTGCCAGTCAGGTAGCGGGGGGTGCAGATACGCAGTATTTT. Its protein is CASQVAGGADTQYF.